This TCR beta chain was documented in a study of blood T cell repertoires in COVID-19. Authors' processing steps: Using reference gene primer amplification, nucleated cell counts were estimated. The method was immunoSEQ multiplex PCR; TCRdb's version includes in-frame clones alone and lacks a portion of them. From that table come the V and J calls and clone size; the DNA was used to work out D and trimming. This table holds 55,000 to 80,000 clones, about 87% found once. CDR3 size: 16 residues. The V end lost 2 bases, the J end lost 3 bases, and 14 bases lay between the germline ends. From germline, CDR1 is MNHEY and CDR2 SMNVEV (reference sequence).

The chain employs TRBV27 and TRBJ1-5; tentative D call: TRBD1 (6 bases). The TCR comes from a man in his sixties or seventies with acute or convalescent COVID-19. Sample: peripheral blood. CDR3 region: CASSLIGQPSNQPQHF. The CDR3 DNA follows: TGTGCCAGCAGTTTAATAGGACAGCCCTCCAATCAGCCCCAGCATTTT.